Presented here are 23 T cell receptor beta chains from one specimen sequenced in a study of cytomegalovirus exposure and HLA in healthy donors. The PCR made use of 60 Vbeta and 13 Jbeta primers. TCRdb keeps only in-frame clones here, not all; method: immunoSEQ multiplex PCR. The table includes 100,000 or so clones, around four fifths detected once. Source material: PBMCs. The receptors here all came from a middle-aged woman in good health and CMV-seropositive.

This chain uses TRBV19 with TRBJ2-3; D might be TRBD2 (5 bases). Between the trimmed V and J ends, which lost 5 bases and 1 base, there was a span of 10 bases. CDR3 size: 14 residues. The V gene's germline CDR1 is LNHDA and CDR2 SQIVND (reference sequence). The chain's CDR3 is CASSPSAGTDTQYF. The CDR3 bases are TGTGCCAGTAGTCCGTCAGCGGGCACAGATACGCAGTATTTT.

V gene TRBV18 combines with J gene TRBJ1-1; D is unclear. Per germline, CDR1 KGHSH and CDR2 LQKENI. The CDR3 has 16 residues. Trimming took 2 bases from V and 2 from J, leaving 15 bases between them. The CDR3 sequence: CASSPFISGENTEAFF. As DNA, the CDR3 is TGTGCCAGCTCACCATTCATAAGCGGAGAAAACACTGAAGCTTTCTTT. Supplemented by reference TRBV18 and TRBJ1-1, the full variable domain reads NAGVMQNPRHLVRRRGQEARLRCSPMKGHSHVYWYRQLPEEGLKFMVYLQKENIIDESGMPKERFSAEFPKEGPSILRIQQVVRGDSAAYFCASSPFISGENTEAFFGQGTRLTVV.

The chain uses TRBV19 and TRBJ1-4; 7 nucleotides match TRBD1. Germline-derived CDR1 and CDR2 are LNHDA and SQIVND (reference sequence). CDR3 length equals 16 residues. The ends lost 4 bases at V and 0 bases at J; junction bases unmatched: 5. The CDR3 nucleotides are TGTGCCAGTAGTAGTCGGACAGGAGCAACTAATGAAAAACTGTTTTTT. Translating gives CASSSRTGATNEKLFF.

The CDR3 protein is CASSKGGREKAENTEAFF. The CDR3 coding sequence is TGTGCCAGCAGCAAAGGGGGGAGGGAGAAAGCTGAGAACACTGAAGCTTTCTTT. The V and J genes are TRBV21-1 and TRBJ1-1. TRBV21-1 is recorded as a pseudogene. The CDR3 spans 18 residues.

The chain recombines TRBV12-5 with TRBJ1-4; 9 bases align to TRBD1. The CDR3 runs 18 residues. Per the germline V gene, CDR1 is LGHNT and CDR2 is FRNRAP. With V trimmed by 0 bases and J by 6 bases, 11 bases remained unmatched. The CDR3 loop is CASGLVRTGVSGDEKLFF. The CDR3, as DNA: TGTGCTAGTGGTTTGGTACGGACAGGGGTCTCGGGGGATGAAAAACTGTTTTTT.

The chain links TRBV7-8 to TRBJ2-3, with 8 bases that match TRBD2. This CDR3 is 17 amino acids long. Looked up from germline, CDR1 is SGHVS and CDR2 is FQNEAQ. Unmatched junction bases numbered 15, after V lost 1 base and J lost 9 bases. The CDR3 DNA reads TGTGCCAGCAGCTTAGAGTCGGTGACTCACTTAGCGGGGACGCAGTATTTT. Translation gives CASSLESVTHLAGTQYF.

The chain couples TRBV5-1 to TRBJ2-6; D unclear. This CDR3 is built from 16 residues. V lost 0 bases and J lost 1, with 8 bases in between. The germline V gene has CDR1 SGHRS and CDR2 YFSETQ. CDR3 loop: CASSLVSGSGANVLTF. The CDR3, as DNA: TGCGCCAGCAGCTTGGTATCCGGTTCTGGGGCCAACGTCCTGACTTTC.

CDR3 sequence (DNA): TGTGCCAGCAGCCAAGGTGTATTATATCGGTCAGTTCGGGATCAGCCCCAGCATTTT. This sequence encodes CASSQGVLYRSVRDQPQHF. V gene TRBV4-2 combines with J gene TRBJ1-5; D unclear. V lost 1 base to trimming and J lost 5 bases, with 24 bases between them. This CDR3 spans 19 amino acids. The germline gives CDR1 LGHNA, CDR2 YNFKEQ.

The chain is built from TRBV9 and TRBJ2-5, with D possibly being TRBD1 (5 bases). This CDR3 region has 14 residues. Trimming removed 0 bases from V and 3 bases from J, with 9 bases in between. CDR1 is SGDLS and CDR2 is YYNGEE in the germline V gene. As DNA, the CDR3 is TGTGCCAGCAGCGTAGGAAGGGGAAAAGAGACCCAGTACTTC. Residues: CASSVGRGKETQYF. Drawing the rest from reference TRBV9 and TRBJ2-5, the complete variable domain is DSGVTQTPKHLITATGQRVTLRCSPRSGDLSVYWYQQSLDQGLQFLIQYYNGEERAKGNILERFSAQQFPDLHSELNLSSLELGDSALYFCASSVGRGKETQYFGPGTRLLVL.

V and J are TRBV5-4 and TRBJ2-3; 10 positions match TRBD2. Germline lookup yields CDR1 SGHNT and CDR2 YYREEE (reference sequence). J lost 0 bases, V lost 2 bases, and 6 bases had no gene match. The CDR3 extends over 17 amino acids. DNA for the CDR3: TGTGCCAGCAGCTTTCGACTAGCGGGCACTAGCACAGATACGCAGTATTTT. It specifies CASSFRLAGTSTDTQYF. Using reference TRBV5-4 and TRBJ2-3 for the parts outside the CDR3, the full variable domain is ETGVTQSPTHLIKTRGQQVTLRCSSQSGHNTVSWYQQALGQGPQFIFQYYREEENGRGNFPPRFSGLQFPNYSSELNVNALELDDSALYLCASSFRLAGTSTDTQYFGPGTRLTVL.

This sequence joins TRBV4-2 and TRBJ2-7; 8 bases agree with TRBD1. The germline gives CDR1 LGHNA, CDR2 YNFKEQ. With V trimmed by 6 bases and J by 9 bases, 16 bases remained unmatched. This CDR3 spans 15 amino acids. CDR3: CASRGTETGDEGQYF. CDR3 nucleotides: TGTGCCAGCAGAGGAACGGAGACAGGGGATGAGGGGCAGTACTTC.

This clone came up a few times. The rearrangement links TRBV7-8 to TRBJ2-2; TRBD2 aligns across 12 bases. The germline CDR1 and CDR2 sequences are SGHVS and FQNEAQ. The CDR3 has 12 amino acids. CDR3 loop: CSSGGDPGELFF. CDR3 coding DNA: TGTTCTAGCGGGGGGGATCCCGGGGAGCTGTTTTTT.

CDR3 region: CASSSGLAETQYF. The DNA of the CDR3 is TGTGCCAGCAGCTCTGGACTAGCGGAGACCCAGTACTTC. The chain uses TRBV11-2 and TRBJ2-5; 9 bases are shared with TRBD2. CDR1 SGHAT and CDR2 FQNNGV come from the germline V gene. The CDR3 contains 13 residues. Trimming cost V 4 bases and J 5 bases; bases outside gene matches: 2.

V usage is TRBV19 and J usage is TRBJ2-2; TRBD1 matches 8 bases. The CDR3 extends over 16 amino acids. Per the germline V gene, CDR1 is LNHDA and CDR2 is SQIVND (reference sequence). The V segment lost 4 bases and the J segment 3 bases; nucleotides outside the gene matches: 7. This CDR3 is CASSRKDRGYTGELFF. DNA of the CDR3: TGTGCCAGTAGTAGGAAAGACAGGGGTTACACCGGGGAGCTGTTTTTT.

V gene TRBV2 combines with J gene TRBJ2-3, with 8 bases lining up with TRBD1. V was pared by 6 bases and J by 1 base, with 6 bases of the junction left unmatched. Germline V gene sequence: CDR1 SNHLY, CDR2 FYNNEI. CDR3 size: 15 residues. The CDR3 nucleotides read TGTGCCAGCAGAGTCGGCAGGGGGCGCACAGATACGCAGTATTTT. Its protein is CASRVGRGRTDTQYF.

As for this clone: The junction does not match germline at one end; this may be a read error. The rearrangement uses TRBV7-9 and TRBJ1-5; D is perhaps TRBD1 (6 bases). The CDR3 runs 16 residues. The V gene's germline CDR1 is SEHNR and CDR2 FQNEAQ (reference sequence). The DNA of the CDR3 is TGTTCCAGCAGCTCCCTCGAGGGGGAAAGGGGTCAGCCCCAGCATTTT. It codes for CSSSSLEGERGQPQHF.

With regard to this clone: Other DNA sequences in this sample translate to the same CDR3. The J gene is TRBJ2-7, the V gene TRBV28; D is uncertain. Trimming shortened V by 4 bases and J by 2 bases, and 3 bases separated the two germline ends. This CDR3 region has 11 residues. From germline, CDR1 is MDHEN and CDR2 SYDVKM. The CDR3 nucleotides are TGTGCCAGCAGTTCAGCCTACGAGCAGTACTTC. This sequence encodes CASSSAYEQYF.

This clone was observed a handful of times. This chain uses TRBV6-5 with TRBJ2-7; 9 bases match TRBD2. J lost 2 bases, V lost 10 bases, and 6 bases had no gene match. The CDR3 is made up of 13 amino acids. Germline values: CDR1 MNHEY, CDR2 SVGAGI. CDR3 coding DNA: TGTGCCACCAAGACTAGCGGAACCTACGAGCAGTACTTC. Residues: CATKTSGTYEQYF.

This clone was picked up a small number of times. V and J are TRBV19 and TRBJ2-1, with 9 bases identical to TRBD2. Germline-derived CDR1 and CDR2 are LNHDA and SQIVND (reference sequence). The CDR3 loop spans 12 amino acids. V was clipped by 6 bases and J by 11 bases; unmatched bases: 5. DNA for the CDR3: TGTGCCAGTAGGACTAGCGGAGACCAGCAGTTCTTC. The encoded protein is CASRTSGDQQFF.

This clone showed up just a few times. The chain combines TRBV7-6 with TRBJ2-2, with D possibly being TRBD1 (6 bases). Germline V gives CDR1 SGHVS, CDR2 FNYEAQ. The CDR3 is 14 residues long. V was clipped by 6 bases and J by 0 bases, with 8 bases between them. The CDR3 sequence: CASSRDTNTGELFF. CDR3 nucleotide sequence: TGTGCCAGCAGTCGGGACACGAACACCGGGGAGCTGTTTTTT.

The CDR3 here is CASSRSTGTGLYEQYF. The CDR3 nucleotides read TGTGCCAGCAGCCGATCCACCGGGACAGGGTTGTACGAGCAGTACTTC. The chain recombines TRBV4-2 with TRBJ2-7, with 9 bases matching TRBD1. The CDR3 spans 16 residues. The junction had 11 bases not matched to a gene; V was cut back by 4 bases and J by 4 bases. The germline V gene has CDR1 LGHNA and CDR2 YNFKEQ.

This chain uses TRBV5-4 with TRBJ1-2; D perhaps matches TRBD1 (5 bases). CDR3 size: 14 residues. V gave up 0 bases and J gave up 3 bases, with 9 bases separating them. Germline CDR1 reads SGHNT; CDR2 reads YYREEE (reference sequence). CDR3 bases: TGTGCCAGCAGCTTGGACGGGGGATACTATGGCTACACCTTC. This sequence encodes CASSLDGGYYGYTF.

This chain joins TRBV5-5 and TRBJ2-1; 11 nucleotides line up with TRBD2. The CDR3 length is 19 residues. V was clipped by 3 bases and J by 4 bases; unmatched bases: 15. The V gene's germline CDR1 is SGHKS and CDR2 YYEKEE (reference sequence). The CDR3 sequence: CASSSTLSTSGTMYNEQFF. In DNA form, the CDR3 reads TGTGCCAGCAGCTCAACCCTATCGACTAGCGGGACGATGTACAATGAGCAGTTCTTC.